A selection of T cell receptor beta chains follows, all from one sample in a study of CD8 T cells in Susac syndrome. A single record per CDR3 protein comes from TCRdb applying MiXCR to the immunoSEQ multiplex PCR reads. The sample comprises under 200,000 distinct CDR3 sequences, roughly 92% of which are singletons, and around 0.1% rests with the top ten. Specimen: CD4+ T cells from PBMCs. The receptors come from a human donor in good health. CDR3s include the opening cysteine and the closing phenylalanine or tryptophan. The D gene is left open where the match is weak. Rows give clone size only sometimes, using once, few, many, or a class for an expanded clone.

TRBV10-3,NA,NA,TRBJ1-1,CAISGAGSEAFF,TGTGCCATCAGTGGAGCAGGGTCCGAAGCTTTCTTT
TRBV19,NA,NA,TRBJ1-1,CASSTSGLKAFF,TGTGCCAGTAGTACCTCAGGGTTGAAAGCTTTCTTT
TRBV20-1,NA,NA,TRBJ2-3,CSARFVTDTQYF,TGCAGTGCTAGATTCGTAACAGATACGCAGTATTTT
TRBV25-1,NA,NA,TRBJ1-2,CASSDSPSYGYTF,TGTGCCAGCAGTGACAGTCCATCCTATGGCTACACCTTC
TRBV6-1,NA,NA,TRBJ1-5,CASSHPLVVGNQPQHF,TGTGCCAGCTCTCACCCGCTAGTAGTCGGCAATCAGCCCCAGCATTTT
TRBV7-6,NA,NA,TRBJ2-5,CASSLYEVSDQYF,TGTGCCAGCAGCTTATATGAAGTGTCCGACCAGTACTTC
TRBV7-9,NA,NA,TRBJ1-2,CATSNGYTF,TGTGCCACCTCGAATGGCTACACCTTC
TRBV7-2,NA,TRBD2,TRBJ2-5,CASSLQRGTQETQYF,TGTGCCAGCAGCTTACAGCGGGGGACACAAGAGACCCAGTACTTC
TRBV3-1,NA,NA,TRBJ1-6,CASSQEGGLSPLHF,TGTGCCAGCAGCCAAGAAGGGGGTTTGTCACCCCTCCACTTT
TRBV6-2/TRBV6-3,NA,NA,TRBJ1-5,CASSPTRHVNQPQHF,TGTGCCAGCAGCCCCACGCGTCATGTCAATCAGCCCCAGCATTTT
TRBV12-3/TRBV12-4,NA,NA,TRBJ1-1,CASSRQGPPTEAFF,TGTGCCAGCAGTCGCCAGGGTCCCCCCACTGAAGCTTTCTTT
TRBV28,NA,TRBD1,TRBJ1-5,CASSFRGVSNQPQHF,TGTGCCAGCAGCTTCAGGGGGGTAAGCAATCAGCCCCAGCATTTT
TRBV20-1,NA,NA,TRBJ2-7,CSARGVVGKAPYEQYF,TGCAGTGCTAGAGGCGTGGTCGGGAAGGCCCCTTACGAGCAGTACTTC
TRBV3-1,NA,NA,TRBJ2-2,CASSPLTVINTGELFF,TGTGCCAGCAGCCCCCTGACAGTAATTAACACCGGGGAGCTGTTTTTT
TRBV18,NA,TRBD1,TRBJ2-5,CASSPKGAETQYF,TGTGCCAGCTCACCAAAGGGGGCTGAGACCCAGTACTTC
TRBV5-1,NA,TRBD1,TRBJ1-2,CASSLTTGVNYGYTF,TGCGCCAGCAGCTTAACGACAGGGGTTAACTATGGCTACACCTTC
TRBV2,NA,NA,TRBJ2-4,CARGNSVAKNIQYF,TGTGCCAGAGGTAACTCTGTAGCCAAAAACATTCAGTACTTC
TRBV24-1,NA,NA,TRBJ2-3,CATSAIRGTDTQYF,TGTGCCACCAGTGCAATCCGGGGGACAGATACGCAGTATTTT
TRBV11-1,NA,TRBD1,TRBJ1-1,CASSGGQGGSTEAFF,TGTGCCAGCAGCGGGGGACAGGGAGGGAGCACTGAAGCTTTCTTT
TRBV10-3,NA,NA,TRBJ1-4,CAISEPRNEKLFF,TGTGCCATCAGTGAGCCTAGGAACGAAAAACTGTTTTTT
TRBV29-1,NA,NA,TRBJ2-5,CSARWDWETQYF,TGCAGCGCCCGTTGGGATTGGGAGACCCAGTACTTC
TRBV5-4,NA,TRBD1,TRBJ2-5,CASSLTGPQETQYF,TGTGCCAGCAGTCTGACAGGGCCCCAAGAGACCCAGTACTTC
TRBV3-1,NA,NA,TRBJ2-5,CASSQSGWVQETQYF,TGTGCCAGCAGCCAATCAGGGTGGGTTCAAGAGACCCAGTACTTC
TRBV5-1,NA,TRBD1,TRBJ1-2,CASTQGWDSTFYGYTF,TGCGCCAGCACCCAGGGTTGGGACAGCACCTTCTATGGCTACACCTTC
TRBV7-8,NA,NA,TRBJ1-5,CASSVGHNNQPQHF,TGTGCCAGCAGCGTCGGACATAACAATCAGCCCCAGCATTTT
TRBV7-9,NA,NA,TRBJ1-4,CASSFLGPLNEKLFF,TGTGCCAGCAGCTTCCTAGGACCCCTGAATGAAAAACTGTTTTTT
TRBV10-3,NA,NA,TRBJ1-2,CAISESEIGYTF,TGTGCCATCAGTGAATCAGAAATTGGCTACACCTTC
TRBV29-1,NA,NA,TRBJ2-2,CSVSFVGGGELFF,TGCAGCGTTTCCTTCGTGGGGGGCGGGGAGCTGTTTTTT
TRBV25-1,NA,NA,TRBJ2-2,CASRQGPTGELFF,TGTGCCAGCAGGCAGGGTCCCACCGGGGAGCTGTTTTTT
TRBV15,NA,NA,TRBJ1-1,CATSRDRGRSTEAFF,TGTGCCACCAGCAGAGATCGCGGACGGAGCACTGAAGCTTTCTTT
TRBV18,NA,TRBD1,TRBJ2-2,CATPRQGRDTGELFF,TGTGCCACCCCTAGACAGGGGCGCGACACCGGGGAGCTGTTTTTT
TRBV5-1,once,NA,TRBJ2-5,CASSPEWRVEETQYF,TGCGCCAGCAGCCCGGAGTGGCGGGTGGAAGAGACCCAGTACTTC
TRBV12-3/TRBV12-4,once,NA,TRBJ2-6,CASHDSGANVLTF,TGTGCCAGCCACGATTCTGGGGCCAACGTCCTGACTTTC
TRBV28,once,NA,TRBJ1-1,CASIFQGTEAFF,TGTGCCAGCATCTTCCAGGGTACTGAAGCTTTCTTT
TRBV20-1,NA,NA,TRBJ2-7,CSARRGVAGEQYF,TGCAGTGCTAGACGTGGGGTTGCAGGGGAGCAGTACTTC
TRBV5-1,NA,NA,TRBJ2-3,CASSTPQGSQYF,TGCGCCAGCAGCACCCCACAGGGTTCGCAGTATTTT
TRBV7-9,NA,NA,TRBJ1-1,CASSLGGEGTEAFF,TGTGCCAGCAGCCTCGGGGGCGAGGGTACTGAAGCTTTCTTT
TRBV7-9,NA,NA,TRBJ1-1,CASSPGAGAEAFF,TGTGCCAGCAGCCCTGGTGCAGGGGCTGAAGCTTTCTTT
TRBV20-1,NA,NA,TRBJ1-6,CSARDGLMVGNSPLHF,TGCAGTGCTAGAGACGGACTGATGGTAGGGAATTCACCCCTCCACTTT
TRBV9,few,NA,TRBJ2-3,CASSVVGAGTDTQYF,TGTGCCAGCAGCGTAGTGGGGGCCGGCACAGATACGCAGTATTTT
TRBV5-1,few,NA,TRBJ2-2,CASSVNYGELFF,TGCGCCAGCAGCGTAAACTACGGGGAGCTGTTTTTT
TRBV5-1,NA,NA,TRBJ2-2,CASSLIRPTGELFF,TGCGCCAGCAGCTTGATCAGGCCCACCGGGGAGCTGTTTTTT
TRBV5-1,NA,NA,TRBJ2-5,CASSLYAGGAEETQYF,TGCGCCAGCAGCTTGTATGCTGGGGGCGCGGAGGAGACCCAGTACTTC
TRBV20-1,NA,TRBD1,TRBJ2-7,CSALGQGAIYEQYF,TGCAGTGCCTTGGGACAGGGGGCAATCTACGAGCAGTACTTC
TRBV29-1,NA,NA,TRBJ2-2,CSVLRLDRVGELFF,TGCAGCGTGTTAAGACTAGATCGGGTCGGGGAGCTGTTTTTT
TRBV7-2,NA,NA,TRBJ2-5,CASSYVWETQYF,TGTGCCAGCAGCTATGTTTGGGAGACCCAGTACTTC
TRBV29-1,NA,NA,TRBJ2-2,CSVDSGTGTTGELFF,TGCAGCGTAGACTCCGGGACGGGGACCACCGGGGAGCTGTTTTTT
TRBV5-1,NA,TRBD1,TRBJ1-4,CASSYRGNEKLFF,TGCGCCAGCAGCTACAGGGGCAATGAAAAACTGTTTTTT
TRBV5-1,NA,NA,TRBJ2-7,CASGPGGILYEQYF,TGCGCCAGCGGACCCGGCGGCATACTCTACGAGCAGTACTTC